These 5 T cell receptor beta chains were all obtained from the same sample, sequenced in a study of T cells in localized non-small cell lung cancer. Clones were read by immunoSEQ multiplex PCR, and TCRdb kept only the in-frame ones, dropping some. This sample has over 1,400 clones, with roughly 24% found just once. The sample here was lung tumor tissue, taken before any cancer treatment. The source of these receptors is a man aged 40 to 75 with stage II lung adenocarcinoma.

This clone has a handful of counts. The chain employs TRBV18 and TRBJ2-5; 9 bases fit TRBD1. Germline CDR1 KGHSH, CDR2 LQKENI. Losses at the gene ends were 3 bases for V and 5 bases for J; bases not matched to a gene: 4. This CDR3 is built from 14 residues. CDR3 loop: CASSPTGGRETQYF. CDR3 nucleotide sequence: TGTGCCAGCTCACCTACAGGGGGCCGGGAGACCCAGTACTTC.

CDR3 DNA: TGTGCCTGGAGTGCCTCGGCAGGGGGATACTATGGCTACACCTTC. It specifies CAWSASAGGYYGYTF. The rearrangement joins TRBV30 to TRBJ1-2; TRBD1 agrees at 7 bases. Germline loops: CDR1 GTSNPN, CDR2 SVGIG (reference sequence). The CDR3 is made up of 15 amino acids. The trim removed 1 base at V and 3 bases at J, leaving 8 bases unmatched. Supplemented by reference TRBV30 and TRBJ1-2, the full variable domain reads SQTIHQWPATLVQPVGSPLSLECTVEGTSNPNLYWYRQAAGRGLQLLFYSVGIGQISSEVPQNLSASRPQDRQFILSSKKLLLSDSGFYLCAWSASAGGYYGYTFGSGTRLTVV.

Within the sample, this clone is large (0.1 to 1%). DNA for the CDR3: TGTGCCAGCTCCATCGGGGCTGAAGCTTTCTTT. Translated: CASSIGAEAFF. The V and J genes are TRBV6-7 and TRBJ1-1, with D uncertain. TRBV6-7 is flagged as an ORF with uncertain function. Trimming left V 8 bases short and J 6 bases short, with 10 bases between. This CDR3 spans 11 amino acids.

This chain connects TRBV28 to TRBJ1-2; a possible D gene is TRBD1 (5 bases). The CDR3 loop spans 15 amino acids. V was trimmed by 6 bases and J by 3 bases, leaving 17 bases between them. The germline CDR1 and CDR2 sequences are MDHEN and SYDVKM. CDR3 sequence: CASSLPDSSYYGYTF. CDR3 nucleotide sequence: TGTGCCAGCAGCCTACCCGACAGCTCCTACTATGGCTACACCTTC.

This clone was seen a few times. The V gene is TRBV6-1, the J gene TRBJ2-7; D is ambiguous. Germline V gene lookup returns CDR1 MNHNS and CDR2 SASEGT. The CDR3 totals 12 residues. The V end lost 1 base, the J end lost 4 bases, and 5 bases lay between the germline ends. Here the CDR3 DNA reads TGTGCCAGCAGTGAAGGGACGTACGAGCAGTACTTC. Encoded protein: CASSEGTYEQYF.